The 28 T cell receptor beta chains reported below all come from one sample, sequenced in a study of cytomegalovirus exposure and HLA in healthy donors (dated 2017 in TCRdb). Preparation of the library involved the immunoSEQ multiplex PCR assay. For the multiplex PCR, a mixture combining 60 forward primers for TCR Vbeta segments and 13 reverse primers for TCR Jbeta segments was used. As stored in TCRdb, this immuneACCESS dataset retains in-frame rearrangements with V and J assigned. A fraction of the clones does not appear; measured against another copy, unresolved V genes explain less than half of the discrepancy, and the remainder lacks a known reason. The sample table holds around 150,000 clones, of which approximately 84% were seen once. The ten largest clones capture 2% to 2.5% of the sample. The specimen sequenced was PBMCs. All receptors come from a man between 18 and 35 years old in good health and CMV-seropositive.

This clone has only one observation. The CDR3 reads CASSYPGQEAFF. The CDR3 DNA reads as TGTGCCAGCAGTTACCCGGGACAAGAAGCTTTCTTT. The chain combines TRBV6-5 with TRBJ1-1; a possible D gene is TRBD1 (6 bases). Germline CDR1 is MNHEY and CDR2 is SVGAGI. Trimming left V 2 bases short and J 8 bases short, with 9 bases between. The CDR3 sequence is 12 residues long.

The rearrangement links TRBV5-1 to TRBJ1-1; the match to TRBD1 covers 9 bases. The CDR3 is 14 amino acids. Germline loops: CDR1 SGHRS, CDR2 YFSETQ. Trimming removed 3 bases from V and 5 bases from J; junction bases left unmatched: 5. The CDR3 nucleotides are TGCGCCAGCAGCTGGGACAGGGAAGGGACTGAAGCTTTCTTT. This encodes CASSWDREGTEAFF.

Notes on this clone: A junction boundary mismatches the germline segment, possibly from a read error. The V gene is TRBV7-7, the J gene TRBJ2-5; 12 bases map to TRBD2. The CDR3 is 16 amino acids. Germline assignment: CDR1 SSHAT and CDR2 FNYEAQ (reference sequence). CDR3 DNA: TGTGCTAGCAGCTTCTCTAGCGGGGGGGCCGTGGAGACCCAGTACTTC. Residues: CASSFSSGGAVETQYF.

The chain carries TRBV29-1 and TRBJ2-2; 11 bases are shared with TRBD1. CDR3 length: 13 amino acids. Germline CDR1 and CDR2: SQVTM and ANQGSEA. V dropped 6 bases and J dropped 9; count of bases not matched to a gene: 6. In DNA form, the CDR3 reads TGCAGCGTAGGGGGACAGGGGGATCGGGAGCTGTTTTTT. Translated, it gives CSVGGQGDRELFF.

This clone was observed once. The chain combines TRBV4-1 with TRBJ2-1, with D perhaps matching TRBD2 (6 bases). CDR1 and CDR2 from the germline V gene are MGHRA and YSYEKL. V lost 1 base, J lost 8 bases, and 12 bases lay in between. This CDR3 region has 14 residues. CDR3 loop: CASSQAGGIDEQFF. The CDR3 region has the DNA TGCGCCAGCAGCCAAGCTGGAGGGATCGATGAGCAGTTCTTC.

The chain links TRBV14 to TRBJ1-4; TRBD1 aligns across 12 bases. J was trimmed by 5 bases and V by 3 bases; bases with no gene match: 7. Germline loops: CDR1 SGHDN, CDR2 FVKESK. The CDR3 is 17 amino acids. Here the CDR3 DNA reads TGTGCCAGCAGCCAGACCGGGACAGGGGGCCCCAATGAAAAACTGTTTTTT. The encoded protein is CASSQTGTGGPNEKLFF.

The chain recombines TRBV4-3 with TRBJ2-3; 7 bases map to TRBD2. The junction had 7 bases not matched to a gene; V was cut back by 4 bases and J by 0 bases. CDR3 length: 16 amino acids. CDR1 and CDR2 (germline): LGHNA, YSLEER. CDR3 protein: CASSPFPGGSTDTQYF. CDR3 in DNA: TGCGCCAGCAGCCCCTTCCCGGGGGGTAGCACAGATACGCAGTATTTT.

The chain couples TRBV9 to TRBJ2-2; TRBD1 aligns across 9 bases. Losses at the gene ends were 0 bases for V and 6 bases for J; bases not matched to a gene: 9. CDR3 length: 17 residues. The germline gives CDR1 SGDLS, CDR2 YYNGEE. This chain's CDR3 is CASSVESWTGVPGELFF. The DNA of the CDR3 is TGTGCCAGCAGCGTAGAATCTTGGACAGGGGTTCCCGGGGAGCTGTTTTTT.

The rearrangement links TRBV27 to TRBJ2-7; D remains unclear. CDR3 length equals 15 residues. The V and J ends lost 0 bases and 2 bases respectively, with 11 bases between them. Germline V gene sequence: CDR1 MNHEY, CDR2 SMNVEV (reference sequence). This CDR3 reads CASSLSKETAYEQYF. In DNA form, the CDR3 reads TGTGCCAGCAGTTTATCGAAGGAGACGGCCTACGAGCAGTACTTC.

As DNA, the CDR3 is TGCAGCGTTGAAGCTAGCGGGGTGAACACCGGGGAGCTGTTTTTT. It yields the protein CSVEASGVNTGELFF. The chain links TRBV29-1 to TRBJ2-2, with 9 nucleotides matching TRBD2. The CDR3 is made up of 15 amino acids. From germline, CDR1 is SQVTM and CDR2 ANQGSEA. V shed 1 base and J 1 base; nucleotides not matched to a gene: 1.

This clone occurred once. J is TRBJ2-5 and V is TRBV9; the D gene is possibly TRBD1 (6 bases). Germline V gene lookup returns CDR1 SGDLS and CDR2 YYNGEE. The V end lost 9 bases, the J end lost 2 bases, and 14 bases lay between the germline ends. This CDR3 region has 13 residues. The CDR3 DNA reads TGTGCCACCCAAGGGACATCACAAGAGACCCAGTACTTC. Translated, it gives CATQGTSQETQYF.

V usage is TRBV7-3 and J usage is TRBJ1-4, with D perhaps TRBD1 (5 bases). The V and J ends lost 5 bases and 3 bases respectively, with 13 bases between them. From germline, CDR1 is SGHTA and CDR2 FQGTGA. The CDR3 sequence is 15 residues long. The CDR3 bases are TGTGCCAGCAGCCTCTCTCGACAGTCTAATGAAAAACTGTTTTTT. Translating it yields CASSLSRQSNEKLFF. Drawing the rest from reference TRBV7-3 and TRBJ1-4, the complete variable domain is GAGVSQTPSNKVTEKGKYVELRCDPISGHTALYWYRQSLGQGPEFLIYFQGTGAADDSGLPNDRFFAVRPEGSVSTLKIQRTERGDSAVYLCASSLSRQSNEKLFFGSGTQLSVL.

V usage is TRBV2 and J usage is TRBJ2-5; 12 bases fit TRBD2. CDR3 length: 14 amino acids. Germline V gives CDR1 SNHLY, CDR2 FYNNEI. Trimming at V came to 7 bases and at J to 2 bases, leaving 2 bases not matched to a gene. The CDR3: CASTGTSGQETQYF. The CDR3 nucleotides are TGTGCCAGCACCGGGACTAGCGGGCAAGAGACCCAGTACTTC.

The sample holds one count of this clone. The chain links TRBV5-1 to TRBJ1-5; the D is unclear. V lost 0 bases and J lost 7, with 8 bases in between. The CDR3 has 13 amino acids. Per the germline V gene, CDR1 is SGHRS and CDR2 is YFSETQ. The CDR3 sequence: CASSLEPSQPQHF. In DNA form, the CDR3 reads TGCGCCAGCAGCTTGGAACCGAGCCAGCCCCAGCATTTT.

V is TRBV29-1 and J is TRBJ2-7; unclear D gene. Germline assignment: CDR1 SQVTM and CDR2 ANQGSEA. Trimming removed 4 bases at V and 3 bases at J, with 10 bases between. There are 12 residues in the CDR3. The DNA for the CDR3 is TGCAGCGTTGTTGGCAACCTCTACGAGCAGTACTTC. Its protein product is CSVVGNLYEQYF.

This CDR3 is CASSDQGAGMQYF. The CDR3 DNA is TGTGCCAGCAGTGACCAGGGAGCGGGGATGCAGTATTTT. V and J are TRBV6-4 and TRBJ2-3; 7 bases are shared with TRBD2. V gave up 2 bases and J gave up 11 bases; unmatched junction bases: 7. This CDR3 region has 13 residues. Germline CDR1 is MRHNA and CDR2 is SNTAGT.

The chain combines TRBV5-6 with TRBJ1-2, with 8 nucleotides matching TRBD1. The CDR3 extends over 14 amino acids. From germline, CDR1 is SGHDT and CDR2 YYEEEE. The trim removed 0 bases at V and 6 bases at J, leaving 4 bases unmatched. Here the CDR3 reads CASSLGGQGDGYTF. The CDR3 nucleotides read TGTGCCAGCAGCTTGGGAGGACAGGGCGATGGCTACACCTTC.

In its sample, this clone was seen once. The rearrangement uses TRBV4-3 and TRBJ1-3; no firm D call. Germline V lookup: CDR1 LGHNA, CDR2 YSLEER. Between the trimmed V and J ends, which lost 0 bases and 4 bases, there was a span of 4 bases. The length of the CDR3 is 13 residues. The CDR3 sequence: CASSQERGNTIYF. CDR3 coding DNA: TGCGCCAGCAGCCAAGAACGGGGAAACACCATATATTTT.

Only a few counts were recorded for this clone. The J gene is TRBJ1-2, the V gene TRBV6-6; 8 bases are shared with TRBD1. J lost 5 bases, V lost 6 bases, and 2 bases had no gene match. This CDR3 contains 12 residues. The germline V gene has CDR1 MNHNY and CDR2 SVGAGI (reference sequence). The CDR3 bases are TGTGCCAGCAGGGACAGGGCTTATGGCTACACCTTC. Translation: CASRDRAYGYTF.

V gene TRBV19 combines with J gene TRBJ2-4; tentatively, D is TRBD1 (6 bases). CDR1 is LNHDA and CDR2 is SQIVND in the germline V gene (reference sequence). The V gene lost 5 bases and the J gene lost 5 bases, with 19 bases spanning the gap. The CDR3 has 16 residues. The CDR3 DNA is TGTGCCAGTAGTCCGATAGGGACAAGAGTCCAAAACATTCAGTACTTC. Protein sequence: CASSPIGTRVQNIQYF.

The J gene is TRBJ1-6, the V gene TRBV13, with 7 nucleotides matching TRBD1. V lost 0 bases and J lost 10; bases outside the gene matches: 3. The CDR3 covers 14 residues. CDR1 PRHDT and CDR2 FYEKMQ come from the germline V gene (reference sequence). For the CDR3, the DNA is TGTGCCAGCAGCTTAGGGACAGGGCGGTCACCCCTCCACTTT. This translates into CASSLGTGRSPLHF.

This rearrangement joins TRBV27 to TRBJ1-3, with D uncertain. The V gene lost 2 bases and the J gene lost 0 bases, with 11 bases spanning the gap. The CDR3 is made up of 16 amino acids. CDR1 is MNHEY, CDR2 SMNVEV, per germline (reference sequence). CDR3 DNA: TGTGCCAGCAGTTTACGAGGGTCCAGCTCTGGAAACACCATATATTTT. This codes for CASSLRGSSSGNTIYF.

This clone was seen a handful of times. The genes are TRBV30 and TRBJ2-3, with 8 nucleotides matching TRBD1. The germline V gene has CDR1 GTSNPN and CDR2 SVGIG (reference sequence). The J segment lost 1 base and the V segment lost 0 bases, leaving 0 bases of the junction unmatched. The CDR3 has 14 amino acids. CDR3 amino acids: CAWSVQGGTDTQYF. As DNA, the CDR3 is TGTGCCTGGAGTGTACAGGGGGGCACAGATACGCAGTATTTT.

This clone was seen a handful of times. The rearrangement links TRBV5-4 to TRBJ1-6; TRBD1 matches 8 bases. CDR1 SGHNT and CDR2 YYREEE come from the germline V gene (reference sequence). The CDR3 totals 14 residues. V trimming: 3 bases; J trimming: 10 bases; junction bases outside the gene matches: 6. CDR3 nucleotide sequence: TGTGCCAGCAGCTATTCCGGACAGGGCTCACCCCTCCACTTT. Protein product: CASSYSGQGSPLHF.

The chain couples TRBV5-6 to TRBJ1-5; 7 bases line up with TRBD1. The J segment lost 6 bases and the V segment lost 0 bases, leaving 6 bases of the junction unmatched. The CDR3 totals 15 residues. Germline values: CDR1 SGHDT, CDR2 YYEEEE. The CDR3: CASSLAGGAGQPQHF. DNA of the CDR3: TGTGCCAGCAGCTTGGCAGGGGGAGCGGGTCAGCCCCAGCATTTT.

The chain has TRBV11-2 and TRBJ2-2, with D perhaps matching TRBD2 (7 bases). This CDR3 is built from 14 residues. CDR1 and CDR2 from the germline V gene are SGHAT and FQNNGV. V lost 8 bases to trimming and J lost 6 bases, with 16 bases between them. Here the CDR3 reads CASGGGGVAGELFF. CDR3 bases: TGTGCCAGCGGCGGGGGCGGGGTTGCCGGGGAGCTGTTTTTT.

This chain connects TRBV6-5 to TRBJ1-6, with 11 bases that match TRBD1. The CDR3 spans 15 residues. CDR1 is MNHEY and CDR2 is SVGAGI in the germline V gene. V lost 10 bases and J lost 6; bases outside the gene matches: 8. The CDR3 DNA reads TGTGCCACAGGGCCTGGGACAGGGGGTAATTCACCCCTCCACTTT. Its translation: CATGPGTGGNSPLHF.

This clone was seen just once. For the CDR3, the DNA is TGTGCCAGCAGCTCGCGGGGAGATAGCAATCAGCCCCAGCATTTT. Translation: CASSSRGDSNQPQHF. The chain links TRBV5-5 to TRBJ1-5, with no clear D. The V gene's germline CDR1 is SGHKS and CDR2 YYEKEE (reference sequence). The CDR3 is 15 residues long. Deletions cut 3 bases from V and 0 bases from J, with 10 bases between.